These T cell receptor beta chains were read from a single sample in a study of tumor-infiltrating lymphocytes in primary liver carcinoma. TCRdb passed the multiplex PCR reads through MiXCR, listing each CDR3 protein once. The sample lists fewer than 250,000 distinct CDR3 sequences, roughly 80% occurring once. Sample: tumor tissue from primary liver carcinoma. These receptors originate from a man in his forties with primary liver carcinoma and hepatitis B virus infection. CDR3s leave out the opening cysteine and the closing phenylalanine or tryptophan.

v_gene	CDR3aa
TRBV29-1	NGTSGKPYQQF
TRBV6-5	ASSYTRPGTYEQY
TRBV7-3	ASSLSLATGELF
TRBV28	ASSAPRGTYYEQY
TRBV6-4	ASSDSGTGGTDTQY
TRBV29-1	IVDGDCYT
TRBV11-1	VSSLEISGGSHTNTGELF
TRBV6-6	ASSSDGRYGSTIY
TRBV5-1	ASSHRGRGTLNTEAF
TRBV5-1	ANSQNDLAGEETQY
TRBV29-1	SVVSDRDMNGYT
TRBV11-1	AISRTLISPLH
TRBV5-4	VSSLASCTDTQY
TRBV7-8	ASSLGTRVNRVNEQF
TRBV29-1	SVEADRVRAETQC
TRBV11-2	ASRLTVVSGNT
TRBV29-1	RARVSELSDTQY
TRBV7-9	GSSLVLQGWTVELF
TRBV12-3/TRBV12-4	TSSLSGSGYT
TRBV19	ASSMAAAKNIQY
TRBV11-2	ACSLDRAGANALT
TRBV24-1	ATSEGDYYTGELF
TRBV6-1	DNIWSGNQPQH
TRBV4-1	TSSTPPASIYDEQF
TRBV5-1	ASSSGLAITLLNEQF
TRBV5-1	ASRSGRLQEAQY
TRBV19	ASSILSGAVTDTQY
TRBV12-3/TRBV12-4	ASSPRTGDTRGRQF
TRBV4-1	ASSQLRIAGYGNTIY
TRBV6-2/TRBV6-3	ASRYSTSAYEQY
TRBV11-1	ACSSSQDSSYEQY
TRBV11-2	ASRSLAGVSLEQY
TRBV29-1	SVAPTGLHEEY
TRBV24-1	ATSDTGQGGKLF
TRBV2	AGQGRSNTGELF
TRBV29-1	SVRPGQRFREAF
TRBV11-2	ASSPGLRLELF
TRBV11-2	ASSLTPQDGETQY
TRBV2	ASGEDLGSGGYT
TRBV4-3	ANSQGQLYNSPLL
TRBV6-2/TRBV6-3	ANNHRDRAHEQY
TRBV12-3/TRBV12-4	ASLLAGVGTQY
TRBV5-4	ASRLISSGRRNEQF
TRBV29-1	SVPAASADGYT